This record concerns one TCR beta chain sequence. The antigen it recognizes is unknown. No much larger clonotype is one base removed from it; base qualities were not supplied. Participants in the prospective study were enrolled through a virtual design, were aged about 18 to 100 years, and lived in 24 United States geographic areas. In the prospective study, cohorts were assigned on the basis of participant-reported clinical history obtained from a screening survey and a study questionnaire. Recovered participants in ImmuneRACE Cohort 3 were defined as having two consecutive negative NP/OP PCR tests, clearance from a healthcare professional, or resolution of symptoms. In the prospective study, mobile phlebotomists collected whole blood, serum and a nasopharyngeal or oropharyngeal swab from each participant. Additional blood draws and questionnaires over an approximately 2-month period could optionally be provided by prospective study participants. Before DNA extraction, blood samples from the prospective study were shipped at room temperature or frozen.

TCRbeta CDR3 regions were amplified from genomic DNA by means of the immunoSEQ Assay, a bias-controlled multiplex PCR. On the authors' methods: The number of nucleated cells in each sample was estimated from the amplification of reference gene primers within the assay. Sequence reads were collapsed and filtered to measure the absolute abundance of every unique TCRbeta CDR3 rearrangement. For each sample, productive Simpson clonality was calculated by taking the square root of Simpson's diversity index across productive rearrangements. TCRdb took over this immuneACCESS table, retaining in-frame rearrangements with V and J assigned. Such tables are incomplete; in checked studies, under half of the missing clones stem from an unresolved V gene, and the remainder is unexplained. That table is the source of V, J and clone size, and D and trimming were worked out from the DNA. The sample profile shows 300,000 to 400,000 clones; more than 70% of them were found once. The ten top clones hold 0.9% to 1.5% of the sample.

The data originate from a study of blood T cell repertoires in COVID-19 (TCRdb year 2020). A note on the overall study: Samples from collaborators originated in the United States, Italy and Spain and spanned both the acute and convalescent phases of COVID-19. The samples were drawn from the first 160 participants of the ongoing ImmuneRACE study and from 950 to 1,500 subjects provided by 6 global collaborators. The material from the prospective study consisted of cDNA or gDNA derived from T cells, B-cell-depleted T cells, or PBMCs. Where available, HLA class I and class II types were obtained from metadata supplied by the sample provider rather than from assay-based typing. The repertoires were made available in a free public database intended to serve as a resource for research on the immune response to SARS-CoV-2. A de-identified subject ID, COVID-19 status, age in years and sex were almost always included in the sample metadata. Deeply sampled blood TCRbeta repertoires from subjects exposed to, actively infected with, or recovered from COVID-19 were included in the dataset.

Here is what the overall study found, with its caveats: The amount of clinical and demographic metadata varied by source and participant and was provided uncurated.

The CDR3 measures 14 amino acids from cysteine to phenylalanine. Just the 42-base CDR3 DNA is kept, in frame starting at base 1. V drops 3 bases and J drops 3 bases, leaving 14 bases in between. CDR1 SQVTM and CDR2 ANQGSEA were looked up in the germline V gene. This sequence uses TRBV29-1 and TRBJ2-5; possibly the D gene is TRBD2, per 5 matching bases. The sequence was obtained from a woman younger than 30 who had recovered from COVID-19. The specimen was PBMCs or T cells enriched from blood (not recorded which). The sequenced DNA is TGCAGCGTTGATCCTCCGGGGTTTAAAGAGACCCAGTACTTC. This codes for CSVDPPGFKETQYF.